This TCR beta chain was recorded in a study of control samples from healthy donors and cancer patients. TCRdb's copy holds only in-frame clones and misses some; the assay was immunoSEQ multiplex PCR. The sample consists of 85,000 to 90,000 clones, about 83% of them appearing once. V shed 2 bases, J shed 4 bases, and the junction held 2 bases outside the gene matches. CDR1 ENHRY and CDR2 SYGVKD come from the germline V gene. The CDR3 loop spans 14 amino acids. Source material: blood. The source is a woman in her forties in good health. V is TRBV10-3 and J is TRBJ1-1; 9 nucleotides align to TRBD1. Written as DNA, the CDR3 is TGTGCCATCAGTGAGGACAGGGGGAGCACTGAAGCTTTCTTT. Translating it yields CAISEDRGSTEAFF.